What follows describes a single T cell receptor (beta chain). The antigen remains unidentified. This specimen belongs to a study of T cell responses to AZD1222 COVID-19 vaccine. The data were produced by immunoSEQ multiplex PCR, yet TCRdb's version contains in-frame clones alone and is incomplete. Found here are roughly 140,000 clones, around nine tenths of them singletons; the top ten hold roughly 4.7%. Germline V lookup: CDR1 SGDLS, CDR2 YYNGEE. J was trimmed by 3 bases and V by 0 bases; bases with no gene match: 9. The CDR3 loop spans 19 amino acids. Study-wide results and caveats: After two AZD1222 doses, spike-specific TCR breadth and depth rose versus day 0. At baseline, just five to seven AZD1222 recipients tested seropositive.

This sequence was found in an adult in good health. The rearrangement links TRBV9 to TRBJ2-3; 14 nucleotides match TRBD2. The starting material was peripheral blood, obtained on day 0 of AZD1222 vaccination. The CDR3: CASSVGSGTSGRLTDTQYF. The CDR3 DNA follows: TGTGCCAGCAGCGTAGGTTCCGGGACTAGCGGGAGATTAACAGATACGCAGTATTTT.